The next 8 T cell receptor beta chains were all read from a single sample in a study of blood T cell repertoires in COVID-19. Profiling relied on immunoSEQ multiplex PCR, and the TCRdb table lists in-frame clones only, not all of them. Of fewer than 250,000 clones in the sample, roughly 81% were seen once. Sequencing was performed on peripheral blood. The origin of the receptors is a woman in her 70s with active or convalescent COVID-19.

The chain combines TRBV2 with TRBJ1-5, with TRBD1 as a possible D gene (6 bases). Trimming removed 8 bases from V and 0 bases from J, with 17 bases in between. CDR1 is SNHLY and CDR2 is FYNNEI in the germline V gene. This CDR3 contains 16 residues. The chain's CDR3 is CASGERGFYSNQPQHF. The CDR3 nucleotides read TGTGCCAGCGGGGAGAGGGGGTTTTATAGCAATCAGCCCCAGCATTTT.

The chain joins TRBV7-9 to TRBJ2-7, with 8 bases identical to TRBD1. The CDR3 length is 15 residues. V lost 4 bases to trimming and J lost 1 base; unmatched junction nucleotides: 6. Germline V CDR1 and CDR2: SEHNR, FQNEAQ (reference sequence). The CDR3 nucleotides are TGTGCCAGCAGCTCACCGGGACAGGCGTCCTACGAGCAGTACTTC. Amino acid sequence: CASSSPGQASYEQYF.

This rearrangement joins TRBV27 to TRBJ1-1; 10 nucleotides align to TRBD1. With 5 bases clipped from V and 0 bases from J, the junction kept 6 bases outside the gene matches. Germline CDR1 reads MNHEY; CDR2 reads SMNVEV (reference sequence). This CDR3 is built from 16 residues. DNA of the CDR3: TGTGCCAGCAGTCCGGGACAGGGGACCATGAACACTGAAGCTTTCTTT. It yields the protein CASSPGQGTMNTEAFF.

V is TRBV5-6 and J is TRBJ1-2; the D is unclear. Germline lookup yields CDR1 SGHDT and CDR2 YYEEEE. This CDR3 is built from 14 residues. V was shortened by 2 bases and J by 2 bases, with 10 bases between the two germline ends. The CDR3: CASSFSGVNYGYTF. CDR3 coding DNA: TGTGCCAGCAGCTTCAGCGGGGTAAACTATGGCTACACCTTC.

The gene calls are TRBV7-6 and TRBJ1-3; TRBD1 agrees at 7 bases. The length of the CDR3 is 16 residues. In germline, CDR1 is SGHVS, CDR2 FNYEAQ. The ends lost 0 bases at V and 2 bases at J; junction bases unmatched: 4. In DNA, the CDR3 is TGTGCCAGCAGCTTAGCCCCAGGGACAGCTGGAAACACCATATATTTT. Translation: CASSLAPGTAGNTIYF. The complete variable domain, with remaining parts taken from reference TRBV7-6 and TRBJ1-3, reads GAGVSQSPRYKVTKRGQDVALRCDPISGHVSLYWYRQALGQGPEFLTYFNYEAQQDKSGLPNDRFSAERPEGSISTLTIQRTEQRDSAMYRCASSLAPGTAGNTIYFGEGSWLTVV.

The rearrangement joins TRBV5-4 to TRBJ1-2; D remains unclear. The CDR3 has 14 residues. The germline gives CDR1 SGHNT, CDR2 YYREEE (reference sequence). Trimming took off 4 bases at V and 6 bases at J, with 16 bases between the two ends. The CDR3 here is CASSPPGEWDGYTF. The CDR3 DNA reads as TGTGCCAGCAGCCCCCCTGGGGAGTGGGATGGCTACACCTTC.

The rearrangement joins TRBV7-8 to TRBJ1-2; D remains unclear. The CDR3 extends over 14 amino acids. The germline V gene has CDR1 SGHVS and CDR2 FQNEAQ. V dropped 6 bases and J dropped 7 bases, with 18 bases sitting between them. CDR3 nucleotides: TGTGCCAGCAGTTTAAGTTTAAGGGAGGGTGGCTACACCTTC. Its translation: CASSLSLREGGYTF.

CDR3 amino acids: CASSPKARLSYNSPLHF. The CDR3 DNA follows: TGTGCCAGCAGTCCCAAGGCTAGGCTCTCCTATAATTCACCCCTCCACTTT. The V call is TRBV28, the J call TRBJ1-6, with D hard to call. Deletions cut 5 bases from V and 0 bases from J, with 14 bases between. Germline V gene lookup returns CDR1 MDHEN and CDR2 SYDVKM. The CDR3 contains 17 residues. Full variable domain (rest looked up from reference TRBV28 and TRBJ1-6): DVKVTQSSRYLVKRTGEKVFLECVQDMDHENMFWYRQDPGLGLRLIYFSYDVKMKEKGDIPEGYSVSREKKERFSLILESASTNQTSMYLCASSPKARLSYNSPLHFGNGTRLTVT.